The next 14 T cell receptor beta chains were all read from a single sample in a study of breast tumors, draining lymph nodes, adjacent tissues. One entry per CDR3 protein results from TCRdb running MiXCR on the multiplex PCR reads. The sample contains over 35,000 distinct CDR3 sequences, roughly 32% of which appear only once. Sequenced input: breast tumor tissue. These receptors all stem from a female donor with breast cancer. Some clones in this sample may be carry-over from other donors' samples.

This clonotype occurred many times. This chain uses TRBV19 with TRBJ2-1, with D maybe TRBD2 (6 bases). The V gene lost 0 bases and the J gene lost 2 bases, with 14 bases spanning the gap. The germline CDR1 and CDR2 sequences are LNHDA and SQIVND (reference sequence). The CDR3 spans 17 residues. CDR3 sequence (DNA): TGTGCCAGTAGTATAGAAGGACTACCTCGCGCCTACAATGAGCAGTTCTTC. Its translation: CASSIEGLPRAYNEQFF.

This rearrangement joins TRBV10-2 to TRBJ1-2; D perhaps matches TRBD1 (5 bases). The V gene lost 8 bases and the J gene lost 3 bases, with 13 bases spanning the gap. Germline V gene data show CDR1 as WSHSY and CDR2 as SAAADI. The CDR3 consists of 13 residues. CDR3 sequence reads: CASGATGDYGYTF. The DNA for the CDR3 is TGCGCCAGCGGGGCCACGGGGGACTATGGCTACACCTTC.

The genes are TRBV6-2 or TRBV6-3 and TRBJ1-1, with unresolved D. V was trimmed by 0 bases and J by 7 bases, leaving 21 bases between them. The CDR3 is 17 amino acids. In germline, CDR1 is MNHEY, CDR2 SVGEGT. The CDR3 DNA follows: TGTGCCAGCAGTTACTCTGGACGCGGCTCGAGGGATAATGAAGCTTTCTTT. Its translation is CASSYSGRGSRDNEAFF.

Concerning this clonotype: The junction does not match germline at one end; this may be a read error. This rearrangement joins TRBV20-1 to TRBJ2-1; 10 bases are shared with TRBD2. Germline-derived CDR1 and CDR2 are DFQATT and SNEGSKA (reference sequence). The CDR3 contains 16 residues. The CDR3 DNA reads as TGTAGTGTTAGAGGCCCGGGGAGCGGGAGGGTAGGTGAGCAGTTCTTC. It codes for CSVRGPGSGRVGEQFF.

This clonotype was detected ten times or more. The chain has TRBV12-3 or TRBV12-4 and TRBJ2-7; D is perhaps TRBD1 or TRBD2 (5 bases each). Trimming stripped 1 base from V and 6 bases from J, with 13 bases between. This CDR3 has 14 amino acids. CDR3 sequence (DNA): TGTGCCAGCAGTTTAGTTCGGGCAGGGAGCGAGCAGTACTTC. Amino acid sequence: CASSLVRAGSEQYF.

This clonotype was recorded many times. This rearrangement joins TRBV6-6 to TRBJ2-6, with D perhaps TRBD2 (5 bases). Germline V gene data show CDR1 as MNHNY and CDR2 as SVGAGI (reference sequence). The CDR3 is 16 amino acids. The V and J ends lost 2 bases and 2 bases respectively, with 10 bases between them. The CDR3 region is CASSYNGVAGANVLTF. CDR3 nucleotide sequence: TGTGCCAGCAGTTACAACGGGGTGGCTGGGGCCAACGTCCTGACTTTC.

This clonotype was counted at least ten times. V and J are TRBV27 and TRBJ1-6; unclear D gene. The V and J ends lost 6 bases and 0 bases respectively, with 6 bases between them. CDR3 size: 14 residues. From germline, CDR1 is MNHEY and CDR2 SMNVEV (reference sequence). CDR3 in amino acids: CASSRGSYNSPLHF. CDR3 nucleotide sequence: TGTGCCAGCAGCCGGGGCTCCTATAATTCACCCCTCCACTTT.

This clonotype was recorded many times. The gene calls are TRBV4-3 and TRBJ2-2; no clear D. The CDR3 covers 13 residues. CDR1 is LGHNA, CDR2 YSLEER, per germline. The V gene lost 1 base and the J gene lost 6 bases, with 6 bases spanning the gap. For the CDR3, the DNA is TGCGCCAGCAGCCAAGTTGGGGCCGGGGAGCTGTTTTTT. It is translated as CASSQVGAGELFF.

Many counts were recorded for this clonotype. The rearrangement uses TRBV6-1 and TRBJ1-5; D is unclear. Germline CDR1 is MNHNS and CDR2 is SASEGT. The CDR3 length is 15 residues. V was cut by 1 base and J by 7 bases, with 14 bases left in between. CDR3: CASSEVGGSWQPQHF. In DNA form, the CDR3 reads TGTGCCAGCAGTGAAGTGGGAGGCTCCTGGCAGCCCCAGCATTTT.

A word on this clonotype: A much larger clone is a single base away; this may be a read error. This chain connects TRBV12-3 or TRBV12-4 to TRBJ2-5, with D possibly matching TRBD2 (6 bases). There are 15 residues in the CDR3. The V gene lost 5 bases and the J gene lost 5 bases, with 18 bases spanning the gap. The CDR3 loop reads CASSPGDKGTETQYF. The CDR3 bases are TGTGCCAGCAGTCCGGGGGATAAGGGGACGGAGACCCAGTACTTC.

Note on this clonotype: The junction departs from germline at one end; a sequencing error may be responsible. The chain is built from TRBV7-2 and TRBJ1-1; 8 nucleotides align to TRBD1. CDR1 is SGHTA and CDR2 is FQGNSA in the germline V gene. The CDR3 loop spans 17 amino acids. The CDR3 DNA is TGTGCCAGCAGCTTACGGCAGGGGGCGTTCATGAACACTGAAGCTTTTTTT. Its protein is CASSLRQGAFMNTEAFF.

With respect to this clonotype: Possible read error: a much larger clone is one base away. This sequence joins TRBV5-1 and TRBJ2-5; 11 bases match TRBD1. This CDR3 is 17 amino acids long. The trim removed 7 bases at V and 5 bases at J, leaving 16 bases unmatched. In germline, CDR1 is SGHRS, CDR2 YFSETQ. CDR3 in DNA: TGCGCCAGCGGCTCCTCGGGGGGGACAGGGGGTAAGGAGACCCAGTACTTC. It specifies CASGSSGGTGGKETQYF.

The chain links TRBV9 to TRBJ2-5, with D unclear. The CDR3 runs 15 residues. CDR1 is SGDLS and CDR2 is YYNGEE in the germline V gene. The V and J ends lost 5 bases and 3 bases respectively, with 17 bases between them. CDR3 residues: CASSPWTAPEETQYF. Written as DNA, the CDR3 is TGTGCCAGCAGTCCCTGGACGGCGCCCGAAGAGACCCAGTACTTC.

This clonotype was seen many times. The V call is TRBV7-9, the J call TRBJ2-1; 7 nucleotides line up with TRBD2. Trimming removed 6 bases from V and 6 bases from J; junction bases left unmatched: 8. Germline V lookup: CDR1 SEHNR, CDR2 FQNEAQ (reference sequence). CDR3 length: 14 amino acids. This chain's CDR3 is CASREGGPFNEQFF. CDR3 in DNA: TGTGCCAGCAGGGAGGGAGGGCCGTTCAATGAGCAGTTCTTC.